This T cell receptor (beta chain) was identified in a study of early T cells in non-severe SARS-CoV-2 infection (dated by TCRdb to the early 2020s). As for the study more broadly: Bulk RNA from unsorted whole blood was used for TCR sequencing, so alpha and beta chains could not be paired. Results and caveats for the whole study, not just this receptor: VDJdb matching was skewed toward anti-spike CD8 responses and likely underestimated virus-specific expansions, missing private and CD4 specificities.

This was a case-control study nested in a cohort of healthcare workers in London, UK, who had nasopharyngeal swab PCR tests and blood samples taken every week. Between 23 and 31 March 2020, the week of the UK lockdown, healthcare workers were enrolled and then followed up weekly for as long as 16 weeks. This clonotype was seen ten or more times. Its antigen specificity is not known. No base qualities exist here, and no much larger clone lies one base off it. To prepare the library, 5' RACE was applied. The instrument given in TCRdb is NextSeq 500. The TCR library protocol attached unique molecular identifiers to individual cDNA molecules to correct for sequencing error and PCR bias. Both TCR alpha and beta chains were sequenced, and tight co-correlation was observed between alpha and beta sequence abundances in each sample. On the authors' methods: V gene, J gene and CDR3 annotation of TCR sequences was performed with Decombinator V4. Expanded TCRs were defined as changing significantly between any two time points under a Poisson model with p below 0.0001. TCR abundances were normalised to the total number of TCRs sequenced per sample and expressed as counts per million. VDJdb, accessed 1 November 2021, was searched for CMV, EBV and SARS-CoV-2 annotated TCRs, excluding TCRs annotated for multiple antigens. In-frame beta chains were kept once TCRdb had trimmed the public reads at Q25 with fastp and called clones with MiXCR. Each entry merges the rows of one CDR3 protein and shows their most common DNA and genes. In this record, the V and J calls reflect TCRdb's handling and not the investigators' own analysis. The table for this sample lists tens of thousands of distinct CDR3 sequences; more than 9% of them were counted only once. The ten largest make up roughly 4.7% of the sample.

This clonotype was obtained from an adult who was a healthcare worker with PCR-confirmed SARS-CoV-2 infection or an uninfected control (not recorded which). Specimen: whole blood.

The sequenced DNA is TGTGCCAGCACCGGGACTAGGGATGGGGAGCAGTACTTC. It specifies CASTGTRDGEQYF. This receptor chain uses TRBV2 and TRBJ2-7; TRBD2 fits 8 bases in the junction. CDR1 and CDR2 are read off the germline V gene as SNHLY and FYNNEI. The germline V end is reduced by 7 bases and the J end by 7 bases; junction bases left unmatched: 9. CDR3 length: 13 amino acids, cysteine to phenylalanine. The read is trimmed to its CDR3 DNA, 39 bases read in frame from base 1.